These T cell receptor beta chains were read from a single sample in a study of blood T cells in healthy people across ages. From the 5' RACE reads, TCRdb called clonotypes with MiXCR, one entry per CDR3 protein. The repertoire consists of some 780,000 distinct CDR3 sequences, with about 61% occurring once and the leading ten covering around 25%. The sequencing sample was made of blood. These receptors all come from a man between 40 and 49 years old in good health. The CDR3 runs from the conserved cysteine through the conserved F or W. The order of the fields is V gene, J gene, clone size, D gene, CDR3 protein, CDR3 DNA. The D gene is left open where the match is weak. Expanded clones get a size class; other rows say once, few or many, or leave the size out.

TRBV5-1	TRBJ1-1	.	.	CASRNPRDGRTEAFF	TGCGCCAGCAGAAATCCCAGGGATGGTCGTACTGAAGCTTTCTTT
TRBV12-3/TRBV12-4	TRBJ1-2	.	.	CASSPPMGGYTF	TGTGCCAGCAGTCCCCCTATGGGAGGCTACACCTTC
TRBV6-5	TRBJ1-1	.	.	CASKLDTEAFF	TGTGCCAGCAAATTAGACACTGAAGCTTTCTTT
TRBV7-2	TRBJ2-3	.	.	CVSSLGRRPTDTQYF	TGTGTCAGCAGTTTAGGACGACGTCCCACAGATACGCAGTATTTT
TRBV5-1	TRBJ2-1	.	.	CASSWGASGAEYEQFF	TGCGCCAGCAGCTGGGGGGCGTCGGGGGCCGAGTATGAGCAGTTCTTC
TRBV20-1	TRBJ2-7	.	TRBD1	CSGKTGYEQYF	TGCAGTGGGAAGACAGGGTACGAGCAGTACTTC
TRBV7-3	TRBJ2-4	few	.	CASSLTVTTGKNIQYF	TGTGCCAGCAGCTTAACGGTTACAACAGGGAAGAACATTCAGTACTTC
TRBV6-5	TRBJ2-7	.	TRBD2	CASSHLLAGGPGEQYF	TGTGCCAGCAGCCACCTCCTAGCGGGAGGGCCGGGCGAGCAGTACTTC
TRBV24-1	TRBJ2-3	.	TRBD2	CATSDATSGDTDTQYF	TGTGCCACCAGTGATGCGACTAGCGGGGACACAGATACGCAGTATTTT
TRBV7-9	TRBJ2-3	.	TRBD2	CASSLTSGRSTDTQYF	TGTGCCAGCAGCTTAACTAGCGGGCGAAGCACAGATACGCAGTATTTT
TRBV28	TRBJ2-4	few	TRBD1	CASSLSLTGVMGIQYF	TGTGCCAGCAGTTTATCTCTGACAGGGGTAATGGGCATTCAGTACTTC
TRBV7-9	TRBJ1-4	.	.	CASMPSGGSTEKLFF	TGTGCCAGTATGCCATCGGGGGGCAGCACCGAAAAACTGTTTTTT
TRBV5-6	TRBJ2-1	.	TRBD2	CASSSILLAGAPYNEQFF	TGTGCCAGCAGCTCTATCCTACTAGCGGGAGCTCCCTACAATGAGCAGTTCTTC
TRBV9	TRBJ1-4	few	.	CASSVAMGGGDEKLFF	TGTGCCAGCAGCGTAGCGATGGGGGGAGGCGATGAAAAACTGTTTTTT
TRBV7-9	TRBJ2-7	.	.	CASSFSMGEQYF	TGTGCCAGCAGCTTTTCAATGGGCGAGCAGTACTTC
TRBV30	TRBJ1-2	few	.	CAWGEGLGGYTF	TGTGCCTGGGGAGAGGGTCTCGGAGGCTACACCTTC
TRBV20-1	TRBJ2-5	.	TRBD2	CSARKAGGQETQYF	TGCAGTGCTAGAAAGGCGGGGGGGCAAGAGACCCAGTACTTC
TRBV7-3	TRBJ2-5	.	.	CASSSQHRDGETQYF	TGTGCCAGCAGCTCCCAACACAGGGACGGGGAGACCCAGTACTTC
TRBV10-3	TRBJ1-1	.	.	CAITPGPDPVNTEAFF	TGTGCCATCACCCCGGGCCCCGACCCCGTCAACACTGAAGCTTTCTTT
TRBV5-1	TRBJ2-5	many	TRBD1	CASSRGQGAQETQYF	TGCGCCAGCAGCCGGGGACAGGGGGCCCAAGAGACCCAGTACTTC
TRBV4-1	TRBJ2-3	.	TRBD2	CASSQDGIAGALGTDTQYF	TGCGCCAGCAGCCAAGACGGAATAGCGGGGGCCCTTGGCACGGATACGCAGTATTTT
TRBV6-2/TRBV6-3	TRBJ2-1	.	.	CATLTGQGYTYNEQFF	TGTGCCACCCTTACCGGCCAGGGGTACACCTACAATGAGCAGTTCTTC
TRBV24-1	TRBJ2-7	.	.	CATSDSRTSILYEQYF	TGTGCCACCAGTGATTCCAGGACAAGCATCCTCTACGAGCAGTACTTC
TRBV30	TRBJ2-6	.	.	CAWSPSVLTF	TGTGCCTGGAGTCCTTCGGTCCTGACTTTC
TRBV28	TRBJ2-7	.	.	CASETGYEQYF	TGTGCCAGCGAAACAGGCTACGAGCAGTACTTC
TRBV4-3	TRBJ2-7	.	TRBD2	CASSQDPNGRNRYF	TGCGCCAGCAGCCAAGATCCAAACGGGAGGAACCGGTACTTC
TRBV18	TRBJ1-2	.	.	CASSPPVFDYGYTF	TGTGCCAGCTCACCACCTGTGTTCGATTATGGCTACACCTTC
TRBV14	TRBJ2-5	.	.	CASSLIATTYKETQYF	TGTGCCAGCAGCCTGATCGCGACGACTTATAAAGAGACCCAGTACTTC
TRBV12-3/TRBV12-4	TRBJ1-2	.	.	CASTLTALNGCTF	TGTGCCAGCACCCTTACAGCCTTGAATGGCTGCACCTTC
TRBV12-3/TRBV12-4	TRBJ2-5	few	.	CASSTRQRQETQYF	TGTGCCAGCAGTACCCGACAGCGCCAAGAGACCCAGTACTTC
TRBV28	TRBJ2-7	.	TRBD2	CASRGPSGFTYEQYF	TGTGCCAGCAGGGGCCCTAGCGGGTTCACCTACGAGCAGTACTTC
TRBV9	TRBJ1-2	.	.	CASSSQPGAQGYTF	TGTGCCAGCAGCTCCCAGCCAGGGGCGCAGGGCTACACCTTC
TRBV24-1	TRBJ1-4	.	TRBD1	CATSDGGTGSEKLFF	TGTGCCACCAGTGACGGAGGGACAGGGAGTGAAAAACTGTTTTTT
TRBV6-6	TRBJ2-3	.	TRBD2	CATSSGRGISTDTQYF	TGTGCCACCTCTAGCGGGAGGGGCATCAGCACAGATACGCAGTATTTT
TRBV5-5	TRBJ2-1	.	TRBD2	CASSQPTSGGHSYNEQFF	TGTGCCAGCAGCCAACCTACTAGCGGGGGCCACTCCTACAATGAGCAGTTCTTC
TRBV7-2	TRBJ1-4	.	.	CASSLARQNNEKLFF	TGTGCCAGCAGCTTAGCGCGACAGAATAATGAAAAACTGTTTTTT
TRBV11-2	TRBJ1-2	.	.	CASSLDLGGPRPYGYTF	TGTGCCAGCAGCTTAGATTTGGGGGGCCCAAGACCTTATGGCTACACCTTC
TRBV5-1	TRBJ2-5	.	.	CASSLISQETQYF	TGCGCCAGCAGCTTGATCTCCCAAGAGACCCAGTACTTC
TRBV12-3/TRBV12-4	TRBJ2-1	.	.	CASRTATDPDNEQFF	TGTGCCAGCAGGACAGCAACAGATCCTGACAATGAGCAGTTCTTC
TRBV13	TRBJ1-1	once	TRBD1	CAGSFNRGNTEAFF	TGTGCCGGCAGCTTCAACAGGGGGAACACTGAAGCTTTCTTT
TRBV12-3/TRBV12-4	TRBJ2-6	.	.	CASSAGFLANVLTF	TGTGCCAGCTCGGCGGGATTTTTGGCCAACGTCCTGACTTTC
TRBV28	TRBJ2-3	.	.	CASSFGQLPTDTQYF	TGTGCCAGCAGTTTTGGTCAGCTACCCACAGATACGCAGTATTTT
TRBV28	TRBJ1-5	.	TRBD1	CASRSTGANQPQHF	TGTGCCAGCAGATCTACAGGGGCTAACCAGCCCCAGCATTTT